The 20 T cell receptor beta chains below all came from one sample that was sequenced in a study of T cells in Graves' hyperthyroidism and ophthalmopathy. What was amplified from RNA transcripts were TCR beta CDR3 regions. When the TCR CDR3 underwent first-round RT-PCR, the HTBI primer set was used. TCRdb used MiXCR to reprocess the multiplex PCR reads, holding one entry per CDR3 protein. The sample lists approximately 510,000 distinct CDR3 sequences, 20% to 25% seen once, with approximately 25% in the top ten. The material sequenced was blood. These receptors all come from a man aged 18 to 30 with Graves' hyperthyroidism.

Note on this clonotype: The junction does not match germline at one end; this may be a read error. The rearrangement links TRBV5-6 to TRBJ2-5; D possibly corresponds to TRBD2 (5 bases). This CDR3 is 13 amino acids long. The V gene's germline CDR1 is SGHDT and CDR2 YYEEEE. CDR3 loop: CASSLVGGRTQYF. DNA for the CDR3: TGTGCCAGTAGCTTGGTCGGAGGTAGAACCCAGTACTTC.

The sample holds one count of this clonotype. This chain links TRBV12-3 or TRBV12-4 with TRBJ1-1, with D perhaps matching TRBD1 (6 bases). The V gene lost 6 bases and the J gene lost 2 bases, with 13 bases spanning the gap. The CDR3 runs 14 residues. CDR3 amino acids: CASRARQVNTEAFF. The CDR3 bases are TGTGCCAGCAGGGCCAGACAGGTCAACACTGAAGCTTTCTTT.

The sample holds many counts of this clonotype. CDR3 sequence (DNA): TGTGCCAGCAGCCGGTCGGGGACAGGGGTTTACGAGCAGTACTTC. This translates into CASSRSGTGVYEQYF. This chain connects TRBV11-2 to TRBJ2-7, with 10 bases matching TRBD1. The CDR3 is 15 amino acids. Losses at the gene ends were 5 bases for V and 4 bases for J; bases not matched to a gene: 8. CDR1 and CDR2 (germline): SGHAT, FQNNGV.

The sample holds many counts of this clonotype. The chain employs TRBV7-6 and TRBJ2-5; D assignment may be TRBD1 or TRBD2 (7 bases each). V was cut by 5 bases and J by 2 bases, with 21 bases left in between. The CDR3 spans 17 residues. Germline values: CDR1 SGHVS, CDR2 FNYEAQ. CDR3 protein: CASSPHPNRGLQETQYF. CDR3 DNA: TGTGCCAGCAGCCCCCACCCCAACAGGGGACTACAAGAGACCCAGTACTTC.

CDR3 coding DNA: TGTGCCAGCAGTGAACGGCGGATCTCTAGCAATCAGCCCCAGCATTTT. Translated: CASSERRISSNQPQHF. This chain links TRBV6-1 with TRBJ1-5; no clear D gene. Trimming removed 2 bases at V and 0 bases at J, with 11 bases between. The CDR3 covers 16 residues. Germline-derived CDR1 and CDR2 are MNHNS and SASEGT.

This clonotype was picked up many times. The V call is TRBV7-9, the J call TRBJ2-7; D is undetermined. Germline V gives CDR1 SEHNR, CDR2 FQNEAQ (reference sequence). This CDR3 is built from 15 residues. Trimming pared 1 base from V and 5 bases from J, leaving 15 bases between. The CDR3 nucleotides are TGTGCCAGCAGCTTAGATCCATGGTCGGTCGACGAGCAGTACTTC. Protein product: CASSLDPWSVDEQYF.

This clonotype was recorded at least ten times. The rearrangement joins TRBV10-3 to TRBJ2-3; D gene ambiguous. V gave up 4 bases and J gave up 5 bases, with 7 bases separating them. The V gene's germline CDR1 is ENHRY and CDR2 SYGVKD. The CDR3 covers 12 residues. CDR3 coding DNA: TGTGCCATCAGTGGCAGTGAAGATACGCAGTATTTT. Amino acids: CAISGSEDTQYF.

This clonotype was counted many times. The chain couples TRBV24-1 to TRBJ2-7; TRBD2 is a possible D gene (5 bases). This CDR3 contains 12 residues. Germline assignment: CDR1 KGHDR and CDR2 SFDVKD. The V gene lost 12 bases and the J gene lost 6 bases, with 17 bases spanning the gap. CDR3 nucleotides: TGTGCCCTATTCTCCCTGGCGGGCGAGCAGTACTTC. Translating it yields CALFSLAGEQYF.

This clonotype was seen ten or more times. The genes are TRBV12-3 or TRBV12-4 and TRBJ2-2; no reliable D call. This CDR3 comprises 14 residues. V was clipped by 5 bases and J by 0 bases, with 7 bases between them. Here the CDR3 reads CASSPTANTGELFF. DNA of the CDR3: TGTGCCAGCAGTCCTACAGCGAACACCGGGGAGCTGTTTTTT.

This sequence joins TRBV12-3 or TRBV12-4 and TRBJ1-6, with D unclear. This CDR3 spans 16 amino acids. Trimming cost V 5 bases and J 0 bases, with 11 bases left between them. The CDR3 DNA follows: TGTGCCAGCAGTCTCCGCGTCAGCTCCTATAATTCACCCCTCCACTTT. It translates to CASSLRVSSYNSPLHF.

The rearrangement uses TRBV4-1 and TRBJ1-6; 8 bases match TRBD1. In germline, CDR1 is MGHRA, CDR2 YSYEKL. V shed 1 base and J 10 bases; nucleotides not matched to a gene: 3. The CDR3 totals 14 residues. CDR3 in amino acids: CASSQGTGYSPLHF. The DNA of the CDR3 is TGCGCCAGCAGCCAAGGGACAGGGTACTCACCCCTCCACTTT.

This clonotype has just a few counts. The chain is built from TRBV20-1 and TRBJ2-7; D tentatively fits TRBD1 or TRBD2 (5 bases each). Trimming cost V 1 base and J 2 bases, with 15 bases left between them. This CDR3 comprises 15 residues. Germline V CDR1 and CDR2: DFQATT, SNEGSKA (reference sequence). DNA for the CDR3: TGCAGTGCTAGAGCGCCGGGGACGGGGCCCTACGAGCAGTACTTC. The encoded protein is CSARAPGTGPYEQYF.

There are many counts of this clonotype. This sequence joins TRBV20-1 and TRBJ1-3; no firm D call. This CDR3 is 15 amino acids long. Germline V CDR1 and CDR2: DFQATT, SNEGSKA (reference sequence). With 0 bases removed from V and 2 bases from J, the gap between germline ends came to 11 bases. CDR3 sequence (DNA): TGCAGTGCTAGAGATGAGACAAGCCCTGGAAACACCATATATTTT. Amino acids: CSARDETSPGNTIYF.

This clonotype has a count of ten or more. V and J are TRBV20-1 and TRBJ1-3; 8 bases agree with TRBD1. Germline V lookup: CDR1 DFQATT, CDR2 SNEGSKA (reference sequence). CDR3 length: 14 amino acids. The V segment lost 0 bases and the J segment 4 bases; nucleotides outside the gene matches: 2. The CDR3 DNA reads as TGCAGTGCTAGAGACGGGACAGGAGGAAACACCATATATTTT. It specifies CSARDGTGGNTIYF.

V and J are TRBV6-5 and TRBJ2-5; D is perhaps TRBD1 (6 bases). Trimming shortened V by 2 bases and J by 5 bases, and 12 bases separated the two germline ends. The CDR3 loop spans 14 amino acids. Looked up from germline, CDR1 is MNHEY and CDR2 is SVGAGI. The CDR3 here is CASSYGGPSETQYF. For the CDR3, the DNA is TGTGCCAGCAGTTACGGGGGCCCGTCGGAGACCCAGTACTTC.

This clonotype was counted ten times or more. The CDR3 reads CASSAGQLLGNTIYF. Written as DNA, the CDR3 is TGTGCCAGCAGTGCGGGACAGCTCCTCGGAAACACCATATATTTT. This chain connects TRBV6-1 to TRBJ1-3; TRBD1 agrees at 7 bases. The V segment lost 4 bases and the J segment 4 bases; nucleotides outside the gene matches: 7. The CDR3 is made up of 15 amino acids. CDR1 is MNHNS and CDR2 is SASEGT in the germline V gene.

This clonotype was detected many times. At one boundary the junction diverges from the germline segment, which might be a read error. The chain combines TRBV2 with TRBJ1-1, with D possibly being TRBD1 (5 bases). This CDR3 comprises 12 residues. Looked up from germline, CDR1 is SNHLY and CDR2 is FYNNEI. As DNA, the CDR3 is TGTGCCAGCAATGAATTTGGGGGTAAGGCTTTCTTT. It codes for CASNEFGGKAFF. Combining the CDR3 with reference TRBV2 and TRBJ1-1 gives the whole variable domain EPEVTQTPSHQVTQMGQEVILRCVPISNHLYFYWYRQILGQKVEFLVSFYNNEISEKSEIFDDQFSVERPDGSNFTLKIRSTKLEDSAMYFCASNEFGGKAFFGQGTRLTVV.

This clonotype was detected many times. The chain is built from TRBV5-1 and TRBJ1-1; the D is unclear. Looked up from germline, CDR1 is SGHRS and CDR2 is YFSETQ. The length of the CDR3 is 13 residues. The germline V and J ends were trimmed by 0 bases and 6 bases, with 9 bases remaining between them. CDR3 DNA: TGCGCCAGCAGCTTGGCAACTTGGTCTGAAGCTTTCTTT. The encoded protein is CASSLATWSEAFF.

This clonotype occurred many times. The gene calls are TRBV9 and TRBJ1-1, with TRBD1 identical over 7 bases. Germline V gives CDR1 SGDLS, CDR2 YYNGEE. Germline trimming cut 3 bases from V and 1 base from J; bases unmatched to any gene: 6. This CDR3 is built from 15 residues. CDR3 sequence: CASSERGQPNTEAFF. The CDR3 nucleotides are TGTGCCAGCAGCGAGAGGGGACAGCCGAACACTGAAGCTTTCTTT. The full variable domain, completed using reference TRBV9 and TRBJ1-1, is DSGVTQTPKHLITATGQRVTLRCSPRSGDLSVYWYQQSLDQGLQFLIQYYNGEERAKGNILERFSAQQFPDLHSELNLSSLELGDSALYFCASSERGQPNTEAFFGQGTRLTVV.

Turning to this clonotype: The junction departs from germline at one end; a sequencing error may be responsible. The CDR3 loop is CAISQGETQYF. CDR3 DNA: TGCGCCATCAGCCAGGGGGAGACCCAGTACTTC. This sequence joins TRBV5-1 and TRBJ2-5, with a possible D match to TRBD1 (6 bases). This CDR3 region has 11 residues. The germline gives CDR1 SGHRS, CDR2 YFSETQ.